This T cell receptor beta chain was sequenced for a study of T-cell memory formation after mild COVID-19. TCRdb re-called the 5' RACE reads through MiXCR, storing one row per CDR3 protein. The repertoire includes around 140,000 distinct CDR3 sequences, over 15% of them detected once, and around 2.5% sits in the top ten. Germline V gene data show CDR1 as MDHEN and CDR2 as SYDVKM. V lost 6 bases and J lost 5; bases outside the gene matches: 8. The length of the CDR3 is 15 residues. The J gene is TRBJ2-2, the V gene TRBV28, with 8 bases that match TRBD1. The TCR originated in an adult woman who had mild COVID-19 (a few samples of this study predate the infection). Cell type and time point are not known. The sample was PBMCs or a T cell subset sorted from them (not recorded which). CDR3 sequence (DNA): TGTGCCAGCAGGGAGGACAGGGTGGGAACCGGGGAGCTGTTTTTT. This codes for CASREDRVGTGELFF.